Presented here are 4 T cell receptor beta chains from one specimen sequenced in a study of blood T cell repertoires in COVID-19. TCRdb's copy holds only in-frame clones and misses some; the assay was immunoSEQ multiplex PCR. Here the sample spans under 85,000 clones, roughly four fifths being singletons. The sequenced sample consisted of peripheral blood. All receptors come from a man aged 30 to 39 with COVID-19, enrolled during active disease.

The genes are TRBV18 and TRBJ2-3, with D maybe TRBD2 (5 bases). Trimming took off 4 bases at V and 2 bases at J, with 10 bases between the two ends. Germline loops: CDR1 KGHSH, CDR2 LQKENI. The CDR3 is 14 amino acids. The CDR3 region has the DNA TGTGCCAGCTCACGCGCCGGGAACACAGATACGCAGTATTTT. Its protein product is CASSRAGNTDTQYF.

The genes are TRBV4-1 and TRBJ2-7; no clear D gene. CDR1 and CDR2 from the germline V gene are MGHRA and YSYEKL. The CDR3 totals 14 residues. V lost 4 bases and J 6 bases, leaving 16 bases between the germline ends. The CDR3 region is CASSPEWRSSEQYF. The DNA for the CDR3 is TGCGCCAGCAGCCCGGAATGGCGGTCGTCCGAGCAGTACTTC.

The V and J genes are TRBV7-6 and TRBJ2-1; TRBD1 aligns across 7 bases. The trim removed 5 bases at V and 0 bases at J, leaving 4 bases unmatched. The germline gives CDR1 SGHVS, CDR2 FNYEAQ. This CDR3 comprises 15 residues. The CDR3 coding sequence is TGTGCCAGCAGCCGACAGGGAAGCTCCTACAATGAGCAGTTCTTC. Protein: CASSRQGSSYNEQFF.

The chain carries TRBV11-2 and TRBJ1-1; no definite D call. This CDR3 region has 13 residues. With 0 bases removed from V and 11 bases from J, the gap between germline ends came to 13 bases. Germline assignment: CDR1 SGHAT and CDR2 FQNNGV. The CDR3 bases are TGTGCCAGCAGCTTAGAGGCAGGTGGATCGGCTTTCTTT. This sequence encodes CASSLEAGGSAFF. The full variable domain, completed using reference TRBV11-2 and TRBJ1-1, is EAGVAQSPRYKIIEKRQSVAFWCNPISGHATLYWYQQILGQGPKLLIQFQNNGVVDDSQLPKDRFSAERLKGVDSTLKIQPAKLEDSAVYLCASSLEAGGSAFFGQGTRLTVV.